Below are 27 T cell receptor beta chains sequenced from a single sample in a study of blood T cell repertoires in COVID-19. Profiling relied on immunoSEQ multiplex PCR, and the TCRdb table lists in-frame clones only, not all of them. The data hold roughly 180,000 clones, with 70% to 80% observed a single time. The sequenced sample consisted of peripheral blood. All receptors come from a woman aged 60-70 years with COVID-19, enrolled during active disease.

This clone showed up just once. V gene TRBV12-3 or TRBV12-4 combines with J gene TRBJ2-4; D is unresolved. The CDR3 length is 13 residues. V was shortened by 6 bases and J by 9 bases, with 15 bases between the two germline ends. CDR3 nucleotides: TGTGCCAGCAGGTTGGGCTTTAAATCCATTCAGTACTTC. Its protein product is CASRLGFKSIQYF.

This CDR3 reads CATSDSGRGSEQFF. The CDR3 nucleotides read TGTGCCACCAGTGATTCTGGCAGGGGGAGTGAGCAGTTCTTC. This chain uses TRBV24-1 with TRBJ2-1, with 7 bases identical to TRBD1. Unmatched junction bases numbered 6, after V lost 2 bases and J lost 9 bases. From germline, CDR1 is KGHDR and CDR2 SFDVKD. This CDR3 region has 14 residues.

This clone was counted between two and nine times. The V gene is TRBV30, the J gene TRBJ2-5, with 7 bases fitting TRBD2. The CDR3 has 14 amino acids. Germline-derived CDR1 and CDR2 are GTSNPN and SVGIG (reference sequence). J was trimmed by 3 bases and V by 4 bases; bases with no gene match: 8. DNA for the CDR3: TGTGCCTGGACCTCGGGGGGAGTGAAAGAGACCCAGTACTTC. Encoded protein: CAWTSGGVKETQYF.

V is TRBV3-1 (or the pseudogene TRBV3-2) and J is TRBJ1-1, with D unclear. CDR3 length: 15 amino acids. Germline CDR1 reads LGHDT; CDR2 reads YNNKEL (reference sequence). V lost 0 bases and J 0 bases, leaving 8 bases between the germline ends. The CDR3 loop is CASSQDRTMNTEAFF. CDR3 nucleotides: TGTGCCAGCAGCCAAGACAGAACCATGAACACTGAAGCTTTCTTT.

This clone was observed a few times. The gene calls are TRBV5-6 and TRBJ2-1, with unresolved D. The germline V gene has CDR1 SGHDT and CDR2 YYEEEE. The CDR3 extends over 16 amino acids. V was trimmed by 3 bases and J by 1 base, leaving 14 bases between them. This CDR3 reads CASSSLGGASYNEQFF. CDR3 DNA sequence: TGTGCCAGCAGCTCCCTCGGCGGCGCGTCCTACAATGAGCAGTTCTTC.

The genes are TRBV6-2 or TRBV6-3 and TRBJ1-3; D might be TRBD1 (5 bases). Germline V gene data show CDR1 as MNHEY and CDR2 as SVGEGT. This CDR3 spans 15 amino acids. Trimming pared 5 bases from V and 4 bases from J, leaving 15 bases between. In nucleotides, the CDR3 is TGTGCCAGCAGTACCCCCTGGGGCGAAGGAAACACCATATATTTT. Translated: CASSTPWGEGNTIYF.

The J gene is TRBJ2-1, the V gene TRBV19; D is unresolved. With 8 bases removed from V and 11 bases from J, the gap between germline ends came to 7 bases. Germline CDR1 and CDR2: LNHDA and SQIVND (reference sequence). The CDR3 runs to 9 residues. CDR3 DNA: TGTGCCAGTGGAGTTCAGCAGTTCTTC. Encoded protein: CASGVQQFF.

The V and J genes are TRBV7-9 and TRBJ2-1, with TRBD2 matching 8 bases. CDR1 is SEHNR, CDR2 FQNEAQ, per germline (reference sequence). V lost 4 bases to trimming and J lost 5 bases; unmatched junction nucleotides: 4. The CDR3 extends over 14 amino acids. CDR3 sequence: CASSSGLAHNEQFF. The CDR3 nucleotides are TGTGCCAGCAGCTCTGGACTAGCCCACAATGAGCAGTTCTTC. The full variable domain, completed using reference TRBV7-9 and TRBJ2-1, is DTGVSQNPRHKITKRGQNVTFRCDPISEHNRLYWYRQTLGQGPEFLTYFQNEAQLEKSRLLSDRFSAERPKGSFSTLEIQRTEQGDSAMYLCASSSGLAHNEQFFGPGTRLTVL.

The gene calls are TRBV29-1 and TRBJ2-3; TRBD2 matches at 11 bases. The germline V gene encodes CDR1 SQVTM and CDR2 ANQGSEA. Trimming cost V 8 bases and J 2 bases; bases outside gene matches: 6. This CDR3 is 14 amino acids long. The CDR3 reads CSSIAGGITDTQYF. The CDR3 bases are TGCAGCTCAATAGCGGGAGGGATCACAGATACGCAGTATTTT.

The V gene is TRBV27, the J gene TRBJ2-7; tentatively, D is TRBD1 (6 bases). This CDR3 contains 15 residues. V lost 2 bases, J lost 2 bases, and 13 bases lay in between. CDR1 MNHEY and CDR2 SMNVEV come from the germline V gene (reference sequence). Written as DNA, the CDR3 is TGTGCCAGCAGTTTAGATGCAGGGGCGACCTACGAGCAGTACTTC. The encoded protein is CASSLDAGATYEQYF.

This clone is a singleton in its sample. V gene TRBV7-2 combines with J gene TRBJ1-1; 7 bases match TRBD1. Germline values: CDR1 SGHTA, CDR2 FQGNSA. The V and J ends lost 2 bases and 7 bases, in that order; junction bases with no gene match: 10. CDR3 length: 15 residues. CDR3 coding DNA: TGTGCCAGCAGCTTAAGAACGGGACAGTACATTGAAGCTTTCTTT. Translating it yields CASSLRTGQYIEAFF.

CDR3: CASSPNRLAGSTDTQYF. CDR3 nucleotides: TGTGCCAGTAGTCCCAACCGATTAGCGGGAAGCACAGATACGCAGTATTTT. The rearrangement joins TRBV19 to TRBJ2-3; 8 positions match TRBD2. Germline loops: CDR1 LNHDA, CDR2 SQIVND (reference sequence). V dropped 5 bases and J dropped 0; count of bases not matched to a gene: 10. The CDR3 totals 17 residues.

This chain links TRBV4-3 with TRBJ2-1; D might be TRBD2 (6 bases). Between the trimmed V and J ends, which lost 0 bases and 3 bases, there was a span of 12 bases. The CDR3 spans 16 residues. Germline CDR1 reads LGHNA; CDR2 reads YSLEER. CDR3 protein: CASSQDQRTIYNEQFF. CDR3 bases: TGCGCCAGCAGCCAAGATCAGAGGACTATCTACAATGAGCAGTTCTTC.

V and J are TRBV20-1 and TRBJ2-5; D is unclear. The CDR3 spans 11 residues. Trimming took off 3 bases at V and 8 bases at J, with 10 bases between the two ends. Germline CDR1 reads DFQATT; CDR2 reads SNEGSKA (reference sequence). The CDR3 reads CSASTERTQYF. CDR3 bases: TGCAGTGCTAGTACGGAGAGAACCCAGTACTTC.

V and J are TRBV5-1 and TRBJ1-3, with D hard to call. Germline V gives CDR1 SGHRS, CDR2 YFSETQ. Trimming pared 3 bases from V and 0 bases from J, leaving 10 bases between. There are 15 residues in the CDR3. This chain's CDR3 is CASSYGRGSGNTIYF. The CDR3 DNA sequence: TGCGCCAGCAGCTACGGACGGGGCTCTGGAAACACCATATATTTT.

The genes are TRBV5-1 and TRBJ1-5; D unresolved. V was cut by 8 bases and J by 0 bases, with 9 bases left in between. CDR1 SGHRS and CDR2 YFSETQ come from the germline V gene. The CDR3 runs to 13 residues. CDR3 in DNA: TGCGCCAGTGCGCACGATAGCAATCAGCCCCAGCATTTT. It encodes CASAHDSNQPQHF.

V gene TRBV2 combines with J gene TRBJ2-2, with D possibly TRBD1 on 6 matching bases. CDR1 and CDR2 (germline): SNHLY, FYNNEI. The CDR3 has 14 amino acids. V lost 6 bases and J 2 bases, leaving 10 bases between the germline ends. The DNA for the CDR3 is TGTGCCAGCAGAACGGACAGCAACACCGGGGAGCTGTTTTTT. This sequence encodes CASRTDSNTGELFF.

The chain carries TRBV28 and TRBJ2-7; a possible D gene is TRBD2 (6 bases). Germline loops: CDR1 MDHEN, CDR2 SYDVKM. With 3 bases removed from V and 4 bases from J, the gap between germline ends came to 10 bases. CDR3 size: 13 residues. The CDR3 nucleotides are TGTGCCAGCAGTTTGGGCGGGGAGTACGAGCAGTACTTC. This codes for CASSLGGEYEQYF.

The chain joins TRBV4-2 to TRBJ2-2; perhaps TRBD2 as D (5 bases). V shed 4 bases and J shed 3 bases, with 15 bases lying between them. This CDR3 is built from 16 residues. Germline loops: CDR1 LGHNA, CDR2 YNFKEQ. CDR3 coding DNA: TGTGCCAGCAGCCCTCGGGCCCGGCGGGACACCGGGGAGCTGTTTTTT. Encoded protein: CASSPRARRDTGELFF.

As for this clone: Relative to the germline gene, one junction end is altered; a read error may explain this. The chain joins TRBV7-7 to TRBJ2-2; 7 bases fit TRBD1. The germline V gene has CDR1 SSHAT and CDR2 FNYEAQ (reference sequence). The CDR3 has 16 amino acids. The CDR3 protein is CASSFSDRPSTGELFF. DNA for the CDR3: TGTGCTAGCAGCTTTTCGGACAGGCCGTCCACCGGGGAGCTGTTTTTT.

The V and J genes are TRBV5-5 and TRBJ2-7; D perhaps matches TRBD2 (5 bases). V was pared by 2 bases and J by 4 bases, with 10 bases between. Germline CDR1 is SGHKS and CDR2 is YYEKEE (reference sequence). This CDR3 has 13 amino acids. The CDR3 spells CASSFDGVYEQYF. The CDR3 DNA reads TGTGCCAGCAGCTTTGACGGGGTTTACGAGCAGTACTTC.

In the case of this clone: This sample also contains other DNA sequences that code for the same CDR3. The chain uses TRBV9 and TRBJ2-1; 10 positions agree with TRBD2. Germline V lookup: CDR1 SGDLS, CDR2 YYNGEE. Losses at the gene ends were 0 bases for V and 2 bases for J; bases not matched to a gene: 2. The CDR3 length is 16 residues. The CDR3 nucleotides are TGTGCCAGCAGCGTAGTAGCGGGGGGCCCCTACAATGAGCAGTTCTTC. It translates to CASSVVAGGPYNEQFF.

The J gene is TRBJ2-2, the V gene TRBV12-3 or TRBV12-4, with 7 nucleotides matching TRBD2. This CDR3 comprises 13 residues. V gave up 6 bases and J gave up 5 bases; unmatched junction bases: 3. This CDR3 reads CASSHGGTGELFF. The DNA for the CDR3 is TGTGCCAGCAGCCACGGGGGGACCGGGGAGCTGTTTTTT.

V gene TRBV28 combines with J gene TRBJ2-1, with 10 bases matching TRBD2. Germline values: CDR1 MDHEN, CDR2 SYDVKM. V shed 4 bases and J 8 bases; nucleotides not matched to a gene: 14. This CDR3 has 17 amino acids. The DNA of the CDR3 is TGTGCCAGCAGTTCCCCCGGGAAGATAGCGGGAGGTGATGAGCAGTTCTTC. This translates into CASSSPGKIAGGDEQFF.

This clone was counted only a few times. V usage is TRBV15 and J usage is TRBJ1-5, with 7 positions matching TRBD1. CDR3 length equals 16 residues. CDR1 is LNHNV and CDR2 is YYDKDF in the germline V gene (reference sequence). V lost 0 bases, J lost 2 bases, and 4 bases stayed unmatched. The CDR3 DNA is TGTGCCACCAGCAGAGATACAGGGGTCGGCAATCAGCCCCAGCATTTT. Protein: CATSRDTGVGNQPQHF.

This clone has just one count. The chain is built from TRBV29-1 and TRBJ2-1; perhaps TRBD1 as D (6 bases). Germline CDR1 SQVTM, CDR2 ANQGSEA. This CDR3 region has 14 residues. Trimming pared 3 bases from V and 6 bases from J, leaving 15 bases between. The DNA of the CDR3 is TGCAGCGTTGAGGTGGGGGCTCGGTCCAATGAGCAGTTCTTC. Protein product: CSVEVGARSNEQFF.

V usage is TRBV18 and J usage is TRBJ2-5; the match to TRBD1 covers 8 bases. V lost 0 bases, J lost 1 base, and 4 bases stayed unmatched. This CDR3 is built from 16 residues. Germline V gene sequence: CDR1 KGHSH, CDR2 LQKENI. The CDR3 DNA reads TGTGCCAGCTCACCACCGACAGGGGTTGCCCAAGAGACCCAGTACTTC. Amino acid sequence: CASSPPTGVAQETQYF.